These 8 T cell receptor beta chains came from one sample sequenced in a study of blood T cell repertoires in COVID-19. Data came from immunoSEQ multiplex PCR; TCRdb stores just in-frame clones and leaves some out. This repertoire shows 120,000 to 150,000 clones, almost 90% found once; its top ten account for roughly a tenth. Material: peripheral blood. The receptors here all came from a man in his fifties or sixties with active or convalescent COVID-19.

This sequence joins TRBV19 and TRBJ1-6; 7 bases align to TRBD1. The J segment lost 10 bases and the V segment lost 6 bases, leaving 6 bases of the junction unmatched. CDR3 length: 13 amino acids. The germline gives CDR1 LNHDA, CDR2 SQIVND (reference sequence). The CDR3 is CASRDRVGSPLHF. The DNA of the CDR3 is TGTGCCAGTAGAGACAGGGTTGGCTCACCCCTCCACTTT.

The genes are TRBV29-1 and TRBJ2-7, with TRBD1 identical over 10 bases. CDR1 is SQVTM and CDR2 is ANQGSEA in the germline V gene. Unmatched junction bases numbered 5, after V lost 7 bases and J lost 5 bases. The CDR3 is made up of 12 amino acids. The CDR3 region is CSARTGGNEQYF. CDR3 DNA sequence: TGCAGCGCTCGGACAGGGGGGAACGAGCAGTACTTC.

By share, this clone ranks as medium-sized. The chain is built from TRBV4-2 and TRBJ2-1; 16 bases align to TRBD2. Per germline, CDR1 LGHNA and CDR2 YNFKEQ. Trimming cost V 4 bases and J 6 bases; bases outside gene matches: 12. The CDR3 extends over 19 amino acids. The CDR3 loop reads CASSRSGTSGRVGGNEQFF. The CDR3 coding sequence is TGTGCCAGCAGCCGATCCGGGACTAGCGGGAGGGTGGGAGGCAATGAGCAGTTCTTC.

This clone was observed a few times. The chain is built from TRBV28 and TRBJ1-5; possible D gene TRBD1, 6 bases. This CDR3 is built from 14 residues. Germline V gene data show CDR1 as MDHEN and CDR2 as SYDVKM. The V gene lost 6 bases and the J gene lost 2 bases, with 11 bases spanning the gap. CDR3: CASRTGYGNQPQHF. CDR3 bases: TGTGCCAGCAGAACAGGGTATGGCAATCAGCCCCAGCATTTT.

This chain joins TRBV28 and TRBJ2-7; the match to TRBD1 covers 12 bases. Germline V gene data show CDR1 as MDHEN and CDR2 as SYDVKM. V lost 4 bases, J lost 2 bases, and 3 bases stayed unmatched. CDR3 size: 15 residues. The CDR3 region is CASSSRDRGPYEQYF. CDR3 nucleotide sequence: TGTGCCAGCAGTTCCCGGGACAGGGGGCCCTACGAGCAGTACTTC.

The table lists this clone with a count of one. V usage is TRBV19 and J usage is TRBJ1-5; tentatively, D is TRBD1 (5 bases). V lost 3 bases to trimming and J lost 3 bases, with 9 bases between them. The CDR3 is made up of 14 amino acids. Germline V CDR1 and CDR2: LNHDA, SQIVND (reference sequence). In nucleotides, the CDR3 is TGTGCCAGTAGTATCAGGGAATTCAATCAGCCCCAGCATTTT. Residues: CASSIREFNQPQHF.

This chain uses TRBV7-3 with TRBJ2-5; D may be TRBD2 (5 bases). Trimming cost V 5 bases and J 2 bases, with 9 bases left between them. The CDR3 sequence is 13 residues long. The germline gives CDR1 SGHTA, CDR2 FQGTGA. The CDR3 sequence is CASSLTKQETQYF. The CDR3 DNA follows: TGTGCCAGCAGCCTGACTAAACAAGAGACCCAGTACTTC.

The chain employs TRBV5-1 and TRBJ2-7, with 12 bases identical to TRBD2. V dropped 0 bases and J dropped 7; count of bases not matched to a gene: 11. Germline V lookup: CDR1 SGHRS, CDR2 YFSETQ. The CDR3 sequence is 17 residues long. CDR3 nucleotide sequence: TGCGCCAGCAGCTTGGTCCCTCTAGCGGGAGGGCCGATGGAGCAGTACTTC. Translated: CASSLVPLAGGPMEQYF.